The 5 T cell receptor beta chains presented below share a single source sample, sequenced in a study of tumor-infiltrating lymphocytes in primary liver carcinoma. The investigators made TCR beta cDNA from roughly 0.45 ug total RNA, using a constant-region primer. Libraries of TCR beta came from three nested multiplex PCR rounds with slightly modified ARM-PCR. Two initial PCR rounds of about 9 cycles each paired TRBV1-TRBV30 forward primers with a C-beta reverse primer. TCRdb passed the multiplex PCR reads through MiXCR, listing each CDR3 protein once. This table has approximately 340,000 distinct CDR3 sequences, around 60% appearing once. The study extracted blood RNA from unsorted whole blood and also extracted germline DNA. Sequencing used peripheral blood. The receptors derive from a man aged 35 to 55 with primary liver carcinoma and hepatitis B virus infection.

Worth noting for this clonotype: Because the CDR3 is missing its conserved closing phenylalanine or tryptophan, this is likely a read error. The CDR3: CASGQGEKLFL. DNA for the CDR3: TGTGCCAGCGGGCAGGGTGAAAAACTGTTTTTA. The rearrangement links TRBV6-6 to TRBJ1-4; D is perhaps TRBD1 (5 bases). This CDR3 spans 11 amino acids. Trimming left V 8 bases short and J 7 bases short, with 8 bases between. Looked up from germline, CDR1 is MNHNY and CDR2 is SVGAGI (reference sequence).

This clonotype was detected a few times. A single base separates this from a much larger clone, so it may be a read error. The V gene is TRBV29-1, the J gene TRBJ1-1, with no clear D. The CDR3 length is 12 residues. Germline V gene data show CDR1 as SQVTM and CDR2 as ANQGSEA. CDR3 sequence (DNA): TGCAGCGTTACAGCCATGAACATTGAAGCTTTCTTT. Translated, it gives CSVTAMNIEAFF.

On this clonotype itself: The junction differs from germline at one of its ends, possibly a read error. The CDR3 is CATSDPQPLSTDMQYF. The CDR3 nucleotides are TGTGCCACCAGTGATCCCCAGCCCCTCAGCACAGATATGCAGTATTTT. The genes are TRBV24-1 and TRBJ2-3; D not certain. In germline, CDR1 is KGHDR, CDR2 SFDVKD. The CDR3 covers 16 residues.

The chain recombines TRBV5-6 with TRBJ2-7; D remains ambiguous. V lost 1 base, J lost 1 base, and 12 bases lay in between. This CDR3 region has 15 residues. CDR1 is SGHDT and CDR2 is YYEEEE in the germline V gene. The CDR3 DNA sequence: TGTGCCAGCAGCTTGCCGGGCAGGCCATCCTACGAGCAGTACTTC. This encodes CASSLPGRPSYEQYF.

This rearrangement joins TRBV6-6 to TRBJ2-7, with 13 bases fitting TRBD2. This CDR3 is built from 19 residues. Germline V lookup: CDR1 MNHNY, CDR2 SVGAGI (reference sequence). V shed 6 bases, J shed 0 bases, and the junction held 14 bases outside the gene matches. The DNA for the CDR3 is TGTGCCAGCAGCGCACCTCCGGGACTAGCGGGATGGAGCTCCTACGAGCAGTACTTC. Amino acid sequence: CASSAPPGLAGWSSYEQYF.